This T cell receptor (beta chain) derives from a study of CD8 T cell repertoires and HIV-1 epitope variants (dated by TCRdb to 2018 to 2021). In the study overall: In separate culture wells, T cells were stimulated with each of twenty-five peptides that represented autologous and known Gag and Nef epitope variants. The control conditions were a CMV, EBV and flu peptide pool, the Ebola AY9 epitope as a negative control, and a well with no peptide. T cells were enriched with the EasySep Human T Cell Enrichment Kit and co-cultured with equal numbers of autologous T cell-negative cells as antigen-presenting cells. Tested epitopes included three Gag epitope families and Nef HW9 and YT9. A total of about 80 T cell cultures were run, with each culture condition performed in triplicate except for one peptide, which was performed in duplicate. An aliquot of 1M T cells was set aside as an uncultured baseline condition, separate from the approximately 80 T cell cultures. The cultures were grown for more than 9 days in IMDM with gentamicin, and half of the media was changed on days 3 and 7 with IL-2, IL-7 and IL-15 added. Study-wide conclusions, independent of this receptor: The Nef KF9 family was recognized by five clonotypes and the HW9 family by one, and no responses to the TAALDMSHF plasma variant were observed. Of the nine antigen-specific TCR beta clonotypes identified, five or six appeared cross-reactive for autologous or known escape epitope variants. The assay identified only TCR beta chains and indicated proliferation to antigen, not T cell function or cytokine profile.

This clone is considered medium-sized (0.01 to 0.1%). Its recognized antigen is unknown. Base qualities are not provided; no much larger clone lies one nucleotide away. The EasySep Human CD8+ T Cell Enrichment Kit was used on day 10 to isolate CD8+ T cells from every culture. Per the germline V gene (reference sequence), LNHDA is the CDR1 and SQIVND is the CDR2. Germline trimming: 6 bases from V, 1 base from J; junction bases outside gene matches: 4. The CDR3 covers 14 residues, taking in both the cysteine and the phenylalanine. The kept DNA is CDR3 alone, 42 bases in frame from the first base. The immunoSEQ platform was used to sequence TCR beta CDR3 regions at survey depth. The QIAamp DNA micro kit was used to extract genomic DNA from every cultured and uncultured CD8+ T cell population. Regarding the original processing steps: Samples with under 5,000 productive reads were excluded, and this exclusion removed about 6.5% of the roughly 75 HIV peptide-stimulated cultures. A MANAFEST web app trimmed sequences to CDR3 and removed nonproductive sequences, CDR3s under 5 amino acids, and those not starting C or ending F/W. Clonotypes were classified as antigen-specific only if expansion was observed in at least 2 of 3 replicates versus the no-peptide control at FDR 0.01, only within one epitope family. Specific clonotypes also needed at least fivefold higher frequency than in wells stimulated with peptides from other epitope families. Imported from immuneACCESS, the table was reduced by TCRdb to in-frame sequences with V and J called. These copies leave out some clones; in studies compared against another copy, an unresolved V gene accounts for under half, and the cause of the remainder is not known. D and trimming were read from the DNA, whereas the V and J calls and clone size are those reported in that table. A total of approximately 2,800 clones appear in this sample, approximately 61% of them only once. The ten most abundant clones make up about 47% of the sample.

The rearranged chain carries TRBV19 and TRBJ1-1, and 8 junctional nucleotides match TRBD1. The sequenced material came from cultured CD8+ T cells derived from PBMCs. This TCR derives from a male donor with HIV. The DNA is TGTGCCAGTAGGACAGGGGTGCGGAACACTGAAGCTTTCTTT. It encodes CASRTGVRNTEAFF.